The rows below give T cell receptor beta chains drawn from one sample of a study of blood T cell repertoires in COVID-19. Method: immunoSEQ multiplex PCR; TCRdb's copy keeps in-frame clones and lacks some. The data contain hundreds of thousands of clones, 88% of them singletons. Sequencing input: peripheral blood. The receptors derive from a woman aged 45-60 years with active or convalescent COVID-19. The CDR3 runs from the conserved cysteine through the conserved F or W. D genes are given only for firm matches. The size entry is marked missing in some rows and otherwise reads once, few, many or a size class.

D gene	clone size	V gene	J gene	CDR3 protein	CDR3 DNA
TRBD2	.	TRBV7-9	TRBJ2-1	CASSLAATGGPLF	TGTGCCAGCAGCTTAGCGGCGACGGGGGGGCCCCTCTTC
TRBD1	.	TRBV2	TRBJ2-6	CASRKGTGVSGANVLTF	TGTGCCAGCAGAAAGGGGACAGGGGTTTCTGGGGCCAACGTCCTGACTTTC
.	.	TRBV2	TRBJ2-1	CASSELRTGPHEQFF	TGTGCCAGCAGTGAACTTCGAACAGGGCCCCATGAGCAGTTCTTC
.	.	TRBV6-2/TRBV6-3	TRBJ1-5	CASSYIRGSNQPQHF	TGTGCCAGCAGTTACATACGGGGGAGCAATCAGCCCCAGCATTTT
TRBD1	.	TRBV2	TRBJ2-7	CASTRQGYEQYF	TGTGCCAGCACTAGACAGGGGTACGAGCAGTACTTC
TRBD1	.	TRBV7-3	TRBJ1-4	CASSLTQPQQGLGEKLFF	TGTGCCAGCAGCTTAACGCAACCACAACAGGGGCTTGGTGAAAAACTGTTTTTT
.	.	TRBV7-2	TRBJ2-5	CASSSGETQYF	TGTGCCAGCAGCTCCGGTGAGACCCAGTACTTC
.	.	TRBV21-1	TRBJ2-7	CASSAQVGTGEAEQYF	TGTGCCAGCAGCGCTCAAGTAGGGACAGGGGAGGCCGAGCAGTACTTC
TRBD1	.	TRBV5-8	TRBJ2-3	CASSFGTGGGDTQYF	TGTGCCAGCAGCTTTGGAACAGGGGGTGGAGATACGCAGTATTTT
.	once	TRBV30	TRBJ2-7	CAWSQQDYEQYF	TGTGCCTGGAGTCAACAGGACTACGAGCAGTACTTC
.	.	TRBV7-3	TRBJ1-6	CASSSPAGLVNNSPLHF	TGTGCCAGCAGCTCCCCAGCAGGGTTGGTAAATAATTCACCCCTCCACTTT